A single sample is the source of the 10 T cell receptor beta chains below, sequenced in a study of control samples from healthy donors and cancer patients. Sequencing used immunoSEQ multiplex PCR; TCRdb keeps in-frame clones, though not all of them. The sample carries approximately 140,000 clones, 94% recorded once. Source material: blood. These receptors were taken from a middle-aged man in good health.

This clone was counted only a few times. V usage is TRBV3-1 (or the pseudogene TRBV3-2) and J usage is TRBJ1-4; D may be TRBD1 (6 bases). The CDR3 spans 12 residues. Germline V gene data show CDR1 as LGHDT and CDR2 as YNNKEL (reference sequence). The V and J ends lost 6 bases and 8 bases respectively, with 10 bases between them. This chain's CDR3 is CASRATGEKLFF. The CDR3 nucleotides are TGTGCCAGCAGAGCGACAGGCGAAAAACTGTTTTTT.

V usage is TRBV21-1 and J usage is TRBJ1-5; TRBD1, the table's D call, lacks a check against the DNA. TRBV21-1 is assigned pseudogene status. This CDR3 has 14 amino acids. CDR3 in amino acids: CASSKVRGRQPQHF. The CDR3 coding sequence is TGTGCCAGCAGCAAAGTAAGGGGGCGTCAGCCCCAGCATTTT.

This chain uses TRBV5-4 with TRBJ2-7; tentatively, D is TRBD2 (6 bases). V was trimmed by 1 base and J by 0 bases, leaving 11 bases between them. Per the germline V gene, CDR1 is SGHNT and CDR2 is YYREEE (reference sequence). The CDR3 consists of 15 residues. Here the CDR3 reads CASSLNAGSSYEQYF. In nucleotides, the CDR3 is TGTGCCAGCAGCTTGAACGCGGGGAGCTCCTACGAGCAGTACTTC.

This chain links TRBV6-5 with TRBJ2-7; 9 bases map to TRBD1. Germline V gene lookup returns CDR1 MNHEY and CDR2 SVGAGI. The CDR3 sequence is 16 residues long. V lost 0 bases and J lost 5; bases outside the gene matches: 8. The CDR3 here is CASSYSPGQGPHEQYF. In DNA form, the CDR3 reads TGTGCCAGCAGTTACTCTCCGGGACAGGGTCCCCACGAGCAGTACTTC.

The V gene is TRBV28, the J gene TRBJ2-4; D possibly matches TRBD1 or TRBD2 (6 bases each). Deletions cut 3 bases from V and 0 bases from J, with 12 bases between. Germline V CDR1 and CDR2: MDHEN, SYDVKM. CDR3 length: 16 amino acids. CDR3 amino acids: CASSFRGRGAKNIQYF. The DNA for the CDR3 is TGTGCCAGCAGTTTCCGGGGGCGCGGAGCCAAAAACATTCAGTACTTC. Full variable domain (rest looked up from reference TRBV28 and TRBJ2-4): DVKVTQSSRYLVKRTGEKVFLECVQDMDHENMFWYRQDPGLGLRLIYFSYDVKMKEKGDIPEGYSVSREKKERFSLILESASTNQTSMYLCASSFRGRGAKNIQYFGAGTRLSVL.

The chain recombines TRBV18 with TRBJ2-2, with TRBD2 as a possible D gene (6 bases). CDR1 KGHSH and CDR2 LQKENI come from the germline V gene. Trimming left V 0 bases short and J 4 bases short, with 15 bases between. The CDR3 runs to 17 residues. DNA for the CDR3: TGTGCCAGCTCACCACCGATCGCGGGGAGGCTCACCGGGGAGCTGTTTTTT. Translating it yields CASSPPIAGRLTGELFF.

The V gene is TRBV2, the J gene TRBJ2-7; 8 bases agree with TRBD2. V dropped 2 bases and J dropped 5; count of bases not matched to a gene: 5. The CDR3 runs 14 residues. CDR1 and CDR2 (germline): SNHLY, FYNNEI. The chain's CDR3 is CASSERAGVDEQYF. For the CDR3, the DNA is TGTGCCAGCAGTGAACGAGCGGGAGTAGACGAGCAGTACTTC.

For this clone: The junction differs from germline at one of its ends, possibly a read error. The chain is built from TRBV6-2 or TRBV6-3 and TRBJ2-7; 8 bases map to TRBD1. Per germline, CDR1 MNHEY and CDR2 SVGEGT. This CDR3 region has 13 residues. The CDR3 nucleotides are TGTGCCAGCAGTAACTCAGGGGGCCACGAGCAGTACTTC. It codes for CASSNSGGHEQYF.

The rearrangement uses TRBV25-1 and TRBJ1-2; D perhaps matches TRBD1 (5 bases). This CDR3 comprises 16 residues. Trimming took 2 bases from V and 4 from J, leaving 17 bases between them. CDR1 is MGHDK, CDR2 SYGVNS, per germline. The DNA for the CDR3 is TGTGCCAGCAGTGAACCAGGGTCACCCCGTTCCTATGGCTACACCTTC. Encoded protein: CASSEPGSPRSYGYTF.

This chain joins TRBV5-6 and TRBJ2-1; 10 bases agree with TRBD1. Germline V gene lookup returns CDR1 SGHDT and CDR2 YYEEEE. Unmatched junction bases numbered 8, after V lost 4 bases and J lost 7 bases. The CDR3 runs 15 residues. In nucleotides, the CDR3 is TGTGCCAGCAGCCCAGACAGGGGGCTCATAAATGAGCAGTTCTTC. Its protein is CASSPDRGLINEQFF.